This is a list of T cell receptor beta chains from one sample in a study of blood T cells in healthy people across ages. TCRdb fed the 5' RACE reads into MiXCR, producing one record per CDR3 protein. The sample carries about 1.7 million distinct CDR3 sequences, about 28% recorded once. Sequences were obtained from blood. The receptors were gathered from a woman aged 25-40 years in good health. Each CDR3 is given with its conserved first and last residue. D genes are given only for firm matches. Some rows have no size entry. The others give once, few or many, or a class for an expanded clone.

D	V	size	J	DNA	CDR3
.	TRBV12-3/TRBV12-4	.	TRBJ1-2	TGTGCCAGCAGTTTAGGCAGAACGATCTATGGCTACACCTTC	CASSLGRTIYGYTF
TRBD1	TRBV20-1	.	TRBJ2-1	TGCAGTGCTCCCGGGACAGGGTACAATGAGCAGTTCTTC	CSAPGTGYNEQFF
.	TRBV5-5	few	TRBJ1-2	TGTGCCAGCAGCCTGGACTATTTCCACACCTTC	CASSLDYFHTF
.	TRBV6-5	once	TRBJ1-1	TGTGCCAGCATTTTCGGGGGATCGAACACTGAAGCTTTCTTT	CASIFGGSNTEAFF
TRBD2	TRBV9	few	TRBJ2-7	TGTGCCAGCAGCGAGGGGACTAGCGGGGGGGCCAGAGAGCAGTACTTC	CASSEGTSGGAREQYF
TRBD2	TRBV14	.	TRBJ2-5	TGTGCCAGCAGCCAGCTTGGGACTAGCGGGGCAGAGACCCAGTACTTC	CASSQLGTSGAETQYF
.	TRBV7-3	few	TRBJ1-6	TGTGCCAGCAGCTTAAGTCCAGGGAATTCACCCCTCCACTTT	CASSLSPGNSPLHF
.	TRBV2	.	TRBJ2-3	TGTGCCAGCAGTACAGGGCCGACAGATGCGCAGTATTTT	CASSTGPTDAQYF
TRBD1	TRBV12-3/TRBV12-4	.	TRBJ2-3	TGTGCCAGCAGTCTTCTCTTGACAGGGGGCACAGATACGCAGTATTTT	CASSLLLTGGTDTQYF
.	TRBV18	.	TRBJ2-4	TGTGCCAGCTCACCACATGGAGCCCAGGGCATTCAGTACTTC	CASSPHGAQGIQYF
.	TRBV29-1	many	TRBJ2-3	TGCAGCGTGACAGGGAGGGTCGTTACGCAGTATTTT	CSVTGRVVTQYF
.	TRBV2	.	TRBJ1-3	TGTGCCAGCAGTCGAACAGGGATTCGGAACACCATATATTTT	CASSRTGIRNTIYF
.	TRBV7-2	.	TRBJ1-5	TGTGCCAGCAGCTTGAGTAGTTCAGGTTGTGGTCCCCAGCATTTT	CASSLSSSGCGPQHF
.	TRBV5-1	many	TRBJ2-6	TGCGCCAGCGGATTGAGAGGGGGTGCCGGGGCCAACGTCCTGACTTTC	CASGLRGGAGANVLTF
.	TRBV5-1	few	TRBJ2-3	TGCGCCAGCAGCTTGGAGTCCAGTCCAGATACGCAGTATTTT	CASSLESSPDTQYF
.	TRBV29-1	many	TRBJ2-1	TGCAGCGTTGAAGTCGGCCTAGCCTTCGTCAATGAGCAGTTCTTC	CSVEVGLAFVNEQFF
TRBD2	TRBV2	.	TRBJ2-1	TGTGCCAGCAGTCGAAGCGGGAGGGGTTTAAGTGAGCAGTTCTTC	CASSRSGRGLSEQFF